Sequencing of this TCR beta chain was carried out in a study of blood T cell repertoires in COVID-19. Study details: Sites in the United States, Italy and Spain provided acute and convalescent COVID-19 samples. PBMCs, B-cell-depleted T cells, or T cells provided the cDNA or gDNA that made up the material.

The CDR3 runs 16 residues. CDR1 and CDR2 from the germline V gene are SGDLS and YYNGEE. V lost 4 bases and J 12 bases, leaving 25 bases between the germline ends. In the authors' workflow: Reference gene primer amplification gave nucleated cell count estimates. Some clones are missing from TCRdb's copy, which holds only in-frame ones; the method was immunoSEQ multiplex PCR. The V and J calls and clone size come from that table; D and trimming were worked out from the DNA. The sample has roughly 250,000 clones; 85% are singletons. Sequencing was performed on peripheral blood. The V gene is TRBV9, the J gene TRBJ1-4; D possibly corresponds to TRBD1 (6 bases). This TCR was recovered from a woman aged 60 to 75 with active or convalescent COVID-19. This CDR3 is CASSLFTDSTNGELFF. The CDR3 bases are TGTGCCAGCAGCTTATTCACGGACAGTACTAATGGGGAACTGTTTTTT.